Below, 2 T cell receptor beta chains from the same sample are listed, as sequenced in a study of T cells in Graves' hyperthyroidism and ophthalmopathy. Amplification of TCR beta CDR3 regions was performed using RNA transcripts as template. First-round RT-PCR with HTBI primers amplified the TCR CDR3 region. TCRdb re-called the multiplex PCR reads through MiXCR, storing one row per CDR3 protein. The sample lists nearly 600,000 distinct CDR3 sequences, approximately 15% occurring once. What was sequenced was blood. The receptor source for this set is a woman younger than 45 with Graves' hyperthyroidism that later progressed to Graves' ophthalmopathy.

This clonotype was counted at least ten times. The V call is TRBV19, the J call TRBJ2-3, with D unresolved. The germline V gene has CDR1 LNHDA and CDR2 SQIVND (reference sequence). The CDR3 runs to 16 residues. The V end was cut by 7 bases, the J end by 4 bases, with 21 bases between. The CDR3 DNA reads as TGTGCCAGTAACTGCAGGACCTTAGAAGAACCAGATACGCAGTATTTT. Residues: CASNCRTLEEPDTQYF.

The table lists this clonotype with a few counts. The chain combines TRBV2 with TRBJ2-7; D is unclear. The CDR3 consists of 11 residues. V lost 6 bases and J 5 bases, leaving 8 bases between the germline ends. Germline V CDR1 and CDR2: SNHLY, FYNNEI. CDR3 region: CASRAQNEQYF. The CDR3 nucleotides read TGTGCCAGCAGGGCCCAGAACGAGCAGTACTTC. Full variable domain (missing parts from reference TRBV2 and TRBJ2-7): EPEVTQTPSHQVTQMGQEVILRCVPISNHLYFYWYRQILGQKVEFLVSFYNNEISEKSEIFDDQFSVERPDGSNFTLKIRSTKLEDSAMYFCASRAQNEQYFGPGTRLTVT.